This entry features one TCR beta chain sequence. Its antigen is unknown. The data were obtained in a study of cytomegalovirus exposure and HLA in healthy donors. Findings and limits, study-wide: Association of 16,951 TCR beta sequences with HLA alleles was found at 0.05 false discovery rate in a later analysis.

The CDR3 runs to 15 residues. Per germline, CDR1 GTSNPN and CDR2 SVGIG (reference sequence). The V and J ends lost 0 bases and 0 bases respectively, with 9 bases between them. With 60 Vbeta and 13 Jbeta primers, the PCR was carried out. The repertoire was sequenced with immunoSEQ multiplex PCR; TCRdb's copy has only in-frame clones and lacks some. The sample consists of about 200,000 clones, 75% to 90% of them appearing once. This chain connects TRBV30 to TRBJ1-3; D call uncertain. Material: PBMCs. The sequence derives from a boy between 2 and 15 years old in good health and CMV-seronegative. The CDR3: CAWSVGPISGNTIYF. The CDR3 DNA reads TGTGCCTGGAGTGTTGGCCCCATCTCTGGAAACACCATATATTTT. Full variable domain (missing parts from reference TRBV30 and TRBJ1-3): SQTIHQWPATLVQPVGSPLSLECTVEGTSNPNLYWYRQAAGRGLQLLFYSVGIGQISSEVPQNLSASRPQDRQFILSSKKLLLSDSGFYLCAWSVGPISGNTIYFGEGSWLTVV.